The T cell receptor beta chain under discussion was sequenced for a study of CD8+ T cells in alopecia areata. Both CD4+ and CD8+ T cells were separated by sorting PBMCs. In regard to this clone: Its antigen is currently unknown.

The CDR3 extends over 13 amino acids. Germline CDR1 and CDR2: MDHEN and SYDVKM. V was clipped by 7 bases and J by 4 bases, with 13 bases between them. General study points: Normal skin's resident alphabeta T cells are sequenced alongside lesional scalp T cells. Greater clonality was observed in lesional scalp samples, especially alopecia totalis/universalis, versus normal scalp.

cDNA serving as the sequencing template came from extracted, reverse transcribed RNA. Clones were sequenced by immunoSEQ multiplex PCR, and TCRdb holds only the in-frame ones, with some missing. The sample gives more than 100,000 clones, 45% to 60% of which show up once; about 8.8% is in the top ten. The rearrangement joins TRBV28 to TRBJ1-2; D is ambiguous. The source material was CD4+ T cells sorted from blood. The sequence derives from a human donor in good health. The CDR3 here is CASNTGMFYGYTF. The CDR3 DNA reads TGTGCCAGCAATACCGGGATGTTCTATGGCTACACCTTC.